Listed below are T cell receptor beta chains from one sample, sequenced in a study of blood T cell repertoires in COVID-19. Generated by immunoSEQ multiplex PCR, the TCRdb table keeps only in-frame clones and is missing some. The table has about 15,000 clones, 80% seen once. Sequencing was carried out using peripheral blood. The receptors originated from a human donor in a cohort sampled during active COVID-19. Each CDR3 is given with its conserved first and last residue. The order of the fields is V gene, J gene, clone size, D gene, CDR3 DNA, CDR3 protein. The D gene is left open where the match is weak. Size values are once, few and many counts, or a class for expanded clones, and some rows have none.

TRBV7-2	TRBJ2-7	-	TRBD1	TGTGCCAGCAGCTTCAGTCCCGGGACAGGGAGCGAGCAGTACTTC	CASSFSPGTGSEQYF
TRBV7-2	TRBJ1-2	-	-	TGTGCCAGCAGCTTAGGACCCGGGTCCTATGGCTACACCTTC	CASSLGPGSYGYTF
TRBV7-9	TRBJ2-7	-	-	TGTGCCAGCAGCTCAGACAGGCACTACCACGAGCAGTACTTC	CASSSDRHYHEQYF
TRBV9	TRBJ2-1	-	TRBD2	TGTGCCAGCGGAACGGGGGGAGGTTCTTACAATGAGCAGTTCTTC	CASGTGGGSYNEQFF
TRBV3-1/TRBV3-2	TRBJ2-3	few	TRBD2	TGTGCCAGCAGCCAAGATTGGGGAGGCGGGAGAACAGATACGCAGTATTTT	CASSQDWGGGRTDTQYF
TRBV2	TRBJ1-5	-	-	TGTGCCAGCAGTGTAAACAGGGTAAATCAGCCCCAGCATTTT	CASSVNRVNQPQHF
TRBV20-1	TRBJ1-2	-	TRBD1	TGCAGTGCTAGTCCTGGACAGGGAGTTAGCTATGGCTACACCTTC	CSASPGQGVSYGYTF
TRBV7-2	TRBJ1-1	-	-	TGTGCCAGCAGTCAGGACAGGAACACTGAAGCTTTCTTT	CASSQDRNTEAFF
TRBV6-1	TRBJ1-4	-	-	TGTGCCAGCAGTGAACAGAAACTGTTTTTT	CASSEQKLFF
TRBV7-9	TRBJ2-5	-	TRBD2	TGTGCCAGCAGCTTAGGTAGCGGGAGCACGGAAGAGACCCAGTACTTC	CASSLGSGSTEETQYF
TRBV18	TRBJ2-2	-	-	TGTGCCAGCTCACCACGGCGGGGGCCCAACACCGGGGAGCTGTTTTTT	CASSPRRGPNTGELFF
TRBV2	TRBJ2-7	once	TRBD2	TGTGCCAGCAGACCTCCGGGACTAGAGTACGAGCAGTACTTC	CASRPPGLEYEQYF
TRBV7-9	TRBJ2-7	-	-	TGTGCCAGCAGCTCATTGGTAGATAGCGGTATCTCCTACGAGCAGTACTTC	CASSSLVDSGISYEQYF
TRBV25-1	TRBJ2-3	-	TRBD2	TGTGCCAGCAGTGAAAGGACTAGCGGGGGGCCGGATACGCAGTATTTT	CASSERTSGGPDTQYF
TRBV5-1	TRBJ1-1	few	TRBD1	TGCGCCAGCAGCGCGGGACAGGGAAAGAACACTGAAGCTTTCTTT	CASSAGQGKNTEAFF
TRBV5-1	TRBJ1-4	-	TRBD1	TGCGCCAGCAGCTTCACGGGACAGCCTAATGAAAAACTGTTTTTT	CASSFTGQPNEKLFF
TRBV5-4	TRBJ1-3	-	-	TGTGCCAGCAGCTTTCGCGGGGGCAACACCATATATTTT	CASSFRGGNTIYF
TRBV5-1	TRBJ2-1	-	-	TGCGCCAGCAGCTTGCTCAGAGGTTATGAGCAGTTCTTC	CASSLLRGYEQFF
TRBV5-1	TRBJ1-4	once	-	TGCGCCAGCAGCCCCGAGGGCGCGGGGACGGGAAAACTGTTTTTT	CASSPEGAGTGKLFF
TRBV5-4	TRBJ2-5	-	-	TGTGCCAGCAGCTCGCCAGCAGACTACCAAGAGACCCAGTACTTC	CASSSPADYQETQYF
TRBV20-1	TRBJ2-5	-	-	TGCAGTGCTAGTCATCGAGCGGGTTGGGAGACCCAGTACTTC	CSASHRAGWETQYF
TRBV13	TRBJ1-4	-	-	TGTGCCAGCAGCGCCCGGGGGACGGAAAAACTGTTTTTT	CASSARGTEKLFF
TRBV24-1	TRBJ2-5	-	-	TGTGCCACCAGTGTGGGAGGCTACCAAGAGACCCAGTACTTC	CATSVGGYQETQYF
TRBV4-2	TRBJ1-2	once	-	TGTGCCAGCAGCCAGGCCCAACAGATAAACTATGGCTACACCTTC	CASSQAQQINYGYTF
TRBV2	TRBJ2-7	-	-	TGTGCCAGCAGGGGCCAAGCCTACGAGCAGTACTTC	CASRGQAYEQYF
TRBV7-8	TRBJ1-4	-	-	TGTGCCAGCAGAGAGATGGGCACGGGGGAAAAACTGTTTTTT	CASREMGTGEKLFF
TRBV3-1/TRBV3-2	TRBJ2-7	-	-	TGTGCCAGCAGCCAAGTAGGCGGAGTTGGTGAGCAGTACTTC	CASSQVGGVGEQYF
TRBV18	TRBJ2-3	-	TRBD1	TGTGCCAGCTCACCAGGCAGGGGGCTACCTAACACAGATACGCAGTATTTT	CASSPGRGLPNTDTQYF
TRBV7-8	TRBJ1-5	-	TRBD1	TGTGCCAGCAGCCGCGACAGGGGGTTCGGCCAGCCCCAGCATTTT	CASSRDRGFGQPQHF
TRBV24-1	TRBJ2-1	-	TRBD2	TGTGCCACCCGAGGGGCGGGAGAGTCGATCGAGCAGTTCTTC	CATRGAGESIEQFF
TRBV6-1	TRBJ2-5	-	-	TGTGCCAGCAGTGAGGAGGGTCGGGGGACCCAGTACTTC	CASSEEGRGTQYF
TRBV15	TRBJ2-5	-	-	TGTGCCACCAGCAGCCGACAGAGAGAGACCCAGTACTTC	CATSSRQRETQYF
TRBV25-1	TRBJ2-7	-	TRBD2	TGTGCCAGCAGAGTAGCGGGGTCATACGAGCAGTACTTC	CASRVAGSYEQYF
TRBV28	TRBJ2-7	-	TRBD1	TGTGCCAGCAGCCCGGGACAGGGTTACGAGCAGTACTTC	CASSPGQGYEQYF
TRBV29-1	TRBJ2-7	-	-	TGCAGCGTTAAAAACGGGCAGGGGGGATCTTACGAGCAGTACTTC	CSVKNGQGGSYEQYF
TRBV28	TRBJ2-5	-	-	TGTGCCAGCAGACAGGGAGAGTTTAAAGAGACCCAGTACTTC	CASRQGEFKETQYF
TRBV7-2	TRBJ2-7	-	TRBD2	TGTGCCAGCAGTCTAGCGGGCACTGGGGACTACGAGCAGTACTTC	CASSLAGTGDYEQYF
TRBV6-6	TRBJ2-5	-	-	TGTGCCAGCAGCCTACGGGACTTCCAAGAGACCCAGTACTTC	CASSLRDFQETQYF
TRBV19	TRBJ1-4	-	TRBD1	TGTGCCAGTACCCCGGACAGGAGTAGTGAAAAACTGTTTTTT	CASTPDRSSEKLFF
TRBV19	TRBJ2-7	-	TRBD1	TGTGCCAGTAGTAGACAGGGGGCCTACGAGCAGTACTTC	CASSRQGAYEQYF
TRBV19	TRBJ2-1	-	-	TGTGCCAGTAGTATGCTCGCAGGGGCCCTTCCCTATGAGCAGTTCTTC	CASSMLAGALPYEQFF
TRBV5-4	TRBJ2-7	once	TRBD2	TGTGCCAGCAGCTTGGAGCTTTTAGGCGGGAGGGAGCAGTACTTC	CASSLELLGGREQYF
TRBV9	TRBJ2-7	-	-	TGTGCCAGCAGCCCGGACAGCTCCTACGAGCAGTACTTC	CASSPDSSYEQYF
TRBV11-2	TRBJ2-1	few	TRBD2	TGTGCCAGCAGCTTAGGAGGGACTAGCGGGTCCAATGAGCAGTTCTTC	CASSLGGTSGSNEQFF
TRBV11-3	TRBJ2-1	once	-	TGTGCCAGCAGCTTAGGCCAAACTAGAAACAATGAGCAGTTCTTC	CASSLGQTRNNEQFF
TRBV19	TRBJ2-3	-	-	TGTGCCAGTACCCAAGATCATAGTTCCGATACGCAGTATTTT	CASTQDHSSDTQYF
TRBV7-2	TRBJ1-5	-	-	TGTGCCAGCAGCTTAGAATATAGCAATCAGCCCCAGCATTTT	CASSLEYSNQPQHF
TRBV9	TRBJ2-5	-	TRBD1	TGTGCCAGCAGCGGAGACAGGGTCGGAGAGACCCAGTACTTC	CASSGDRVGETQYF
TRBV3-1/TRBV3-2	TRBJ2-4	-	-	TGTGCCAGCAGCCAAGATGGTGGGGGGTTGCCAAAAAACATTCAGTACTTC	CASSQDGGGLPKNIQYF
TRBV5-6	TRBJ1-4	-	TRBD1	TGTGCCAGCAGCTTGGCCAGGGACAGGGGTGCAACTAATGAAAAACTGTTTTTT	CASSLARDRGATNEKLFF
TRBV5-5	TRBJ2-7	once	TRBD1	TGTGCCAGCAGCTTAGAAACCGGGACAGGGGGTTACGAGCAGTACTTC	CASSLETGTGGYEQYF
TRBV14	TRBJ1-1	-	-	TGTGCCAGCAGCCAAGAAATGGGGGGATACGCTTTCTTT	CASSQEMGGYAFF
TRBV7-2	TRBJ2-7	-	TRBD2	TGTGCCAGCAGCTCTACGGGGGGACCCCGCTACGAGCAGTACTTC	CASSSTGGPRYEQYF
TRBV3-1/TRBV3-2	TRBJ2-2	-	-	TGTGCCAGCAGCTACAAGAACACCGGGGAGCTGTTTTTT	CASSYKNTGELFF
TRBV9	TRBJ2-2	-	-	TGTGCCAGCAGCGTCAGGGGACACACCGGGGAGCTGTTTTTT	CASSVRGHTGELFF